One T cell receptor beta chain is described in this entry. CDR1 is SGHRS and CDR2 is YFSETQ in the germline V gene. Trimming removed 2 bases from V and 4 bases from J, with 7 bases in between. This CDR3 spans 12 amino acids. The TCR beta repertoire was assessed by survey-level immunoSEQ sequencing. TCRdb's table, derived via immunoSEQ multiplex PCR, lists solely in-frame clones and lacks some. The table lists tens of thousands of clones, around 93% of them singletons. This chain connects TRBV5-1 to TRBJ2-7; no firm D call. Material for sequencing was PBMCs. The sequence derives from a man between 35 and 55 years old with rheumatoid arthritis. The CDR3 here is CASSLDLYEQYF. In DNA, the CDR3 is TGCGCCAGCAGCTTAGACCTTTACGAGCAGTACTTC.